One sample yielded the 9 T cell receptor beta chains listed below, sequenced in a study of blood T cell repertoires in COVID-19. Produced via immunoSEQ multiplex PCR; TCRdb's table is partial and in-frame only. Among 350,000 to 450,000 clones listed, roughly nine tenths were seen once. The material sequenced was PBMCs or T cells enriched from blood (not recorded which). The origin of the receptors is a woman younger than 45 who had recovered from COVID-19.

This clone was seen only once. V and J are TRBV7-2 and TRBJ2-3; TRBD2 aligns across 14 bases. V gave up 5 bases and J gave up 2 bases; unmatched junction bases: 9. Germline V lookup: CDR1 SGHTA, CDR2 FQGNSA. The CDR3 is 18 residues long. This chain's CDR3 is CASSPWTSGGRDTDTQYF. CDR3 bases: TGTGCCAGCAGCCCCTGGACTAGCGGGGGGCGGGACACAGATACGCAGTATTTT.

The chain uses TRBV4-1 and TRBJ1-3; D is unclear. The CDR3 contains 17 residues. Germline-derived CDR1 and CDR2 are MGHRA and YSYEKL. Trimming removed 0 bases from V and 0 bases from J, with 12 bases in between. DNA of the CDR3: TGCGCCAGCAGCCAAGATTATGAAAGCTTCTCTGGAAACACCATATATTTT. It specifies CASSQDYESFSGNTIYF.

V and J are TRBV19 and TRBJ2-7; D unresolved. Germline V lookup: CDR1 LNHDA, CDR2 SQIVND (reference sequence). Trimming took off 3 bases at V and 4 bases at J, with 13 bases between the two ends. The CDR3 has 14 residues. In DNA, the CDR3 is TGTGCCAGTAGTATCCAGACGGGTAATTACGAGCAGTACTTC. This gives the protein CASSIQTGNYEQYF.

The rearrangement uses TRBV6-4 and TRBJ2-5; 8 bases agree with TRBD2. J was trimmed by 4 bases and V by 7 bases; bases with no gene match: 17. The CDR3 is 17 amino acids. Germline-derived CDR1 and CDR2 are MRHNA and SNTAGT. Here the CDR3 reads CASKFRERESGGETQYF. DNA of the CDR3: TGTGCCAGCAAGTTTAGGGAGCGGGAGAGTGGGGGAGAGACCCAGTACTTC.

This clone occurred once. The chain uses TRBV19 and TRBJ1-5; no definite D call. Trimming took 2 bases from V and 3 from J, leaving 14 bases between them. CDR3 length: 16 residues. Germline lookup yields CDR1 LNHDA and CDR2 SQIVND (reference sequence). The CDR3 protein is CASSINPGRFNQPQHF. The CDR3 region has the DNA TGTGCCAGTAGTATAAACCCGGGGAGGTTCAATCAGCCCCAGCATTTT.

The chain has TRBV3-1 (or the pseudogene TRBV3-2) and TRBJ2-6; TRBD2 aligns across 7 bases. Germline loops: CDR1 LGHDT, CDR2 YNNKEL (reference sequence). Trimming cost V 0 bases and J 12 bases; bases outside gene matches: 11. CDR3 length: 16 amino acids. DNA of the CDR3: TGTGCCAGCAGCCAAGATCTCCCGGAACTAGCGCTCGTCCTGACTTTC. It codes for CASSQDLPELALVLTF.

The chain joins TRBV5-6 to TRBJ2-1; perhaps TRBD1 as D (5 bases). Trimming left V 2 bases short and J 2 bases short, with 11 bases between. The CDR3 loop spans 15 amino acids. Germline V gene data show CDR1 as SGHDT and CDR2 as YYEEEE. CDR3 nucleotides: TGTGCCAGCAGCTTCTCGCCAGGGACCTACAATGAGCAGTTCTTC. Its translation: CASSFSPGTYNEQFF.

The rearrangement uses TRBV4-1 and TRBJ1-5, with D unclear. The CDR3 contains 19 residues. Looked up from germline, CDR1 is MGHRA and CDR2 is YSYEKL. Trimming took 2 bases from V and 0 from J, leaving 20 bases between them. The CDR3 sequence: CASSQTNSLGSYSNQPQHF. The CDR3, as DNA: TGCGCCAGCAGCCAAACCAATTCCCTAGGGAGTTATAGCAATCAGCCCCAGCATTTT.

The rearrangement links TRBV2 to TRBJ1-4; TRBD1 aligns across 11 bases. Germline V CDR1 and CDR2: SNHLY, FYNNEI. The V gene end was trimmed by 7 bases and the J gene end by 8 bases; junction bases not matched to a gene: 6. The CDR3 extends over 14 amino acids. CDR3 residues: CASIEGQGEEKLFF. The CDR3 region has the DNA TGTGCCAGCATTGAGGGACAGGGGGAAGAAAAACTGTTTTTT.